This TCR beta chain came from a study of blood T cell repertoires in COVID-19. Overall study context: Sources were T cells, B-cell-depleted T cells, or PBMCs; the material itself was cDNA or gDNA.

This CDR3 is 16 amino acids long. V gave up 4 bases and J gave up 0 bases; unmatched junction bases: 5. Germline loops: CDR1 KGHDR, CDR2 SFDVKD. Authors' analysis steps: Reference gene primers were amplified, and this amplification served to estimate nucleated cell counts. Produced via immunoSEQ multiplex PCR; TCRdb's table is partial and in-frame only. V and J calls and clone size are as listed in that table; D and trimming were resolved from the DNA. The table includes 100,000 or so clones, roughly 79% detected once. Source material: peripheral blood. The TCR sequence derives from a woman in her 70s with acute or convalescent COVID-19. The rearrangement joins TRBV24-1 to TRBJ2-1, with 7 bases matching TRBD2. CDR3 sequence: CATSDPRGSSYNEQFF. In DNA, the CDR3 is TGTGCCACCAGTGACCCGCGGGGGAGCTCCTACAATGAGCAGTTCTTC.